What follows describes a single TCR beta chain. Antigen unknown. TCRdb keeps only in-frame clones here, not all; method: immunoSEQ multiplex PCR. The sample lists 100,000 or so clones, around nine tenths seen once, with approximately 18% in the top ten. The sample originates from a study of identifying expanded T cells in peripheral blood. General study findings and limits: Variance in clone template counts between roughly 2-week samples significantly increased with total template count across all healthy donors. Roughly 1.2 clones differed between technical replicates, versus around 15 and 19 over time.

V was trimmed by 5 bases and J by 9 bases, leaving 14 bases between them. Germline loops: CDR1 SGHDT, CDR2 YYEEEE. The CDR3 sequence is 12 residues long. Collection occurred without any documented infections or immune events in donors. The sequence derives from a person between 18 and 70 years old in good health. The chain uses TRBV5-6 and TRBJ2-5, with D perhaps matching TRBD2 (6 bases). The sequenced sample consisted of blood. This CDR3 reads CASSRGEVAQYF. DNA for the CDR3: TGTGCCAGCAGTCGCGGGGAAGTGGCCCAGTACTTC.